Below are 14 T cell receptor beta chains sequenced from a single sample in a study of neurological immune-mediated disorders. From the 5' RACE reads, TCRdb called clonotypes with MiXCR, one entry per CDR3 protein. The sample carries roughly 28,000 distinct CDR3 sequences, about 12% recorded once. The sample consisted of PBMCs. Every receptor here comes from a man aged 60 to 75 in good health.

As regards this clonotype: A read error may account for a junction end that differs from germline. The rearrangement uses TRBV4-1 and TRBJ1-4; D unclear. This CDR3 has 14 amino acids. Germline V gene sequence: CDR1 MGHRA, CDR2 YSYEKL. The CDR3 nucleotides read TGCGCCAGGAGTGGTACACAACCTGATGAAAAACTGATTTTT. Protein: CARSGTQPDEKLIF.

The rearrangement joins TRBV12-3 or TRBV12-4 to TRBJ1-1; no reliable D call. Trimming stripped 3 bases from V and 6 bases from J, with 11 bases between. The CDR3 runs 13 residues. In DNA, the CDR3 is TGTGCCAGCAGTTTGAGTCTGGCGTCTGAAGCTTTCTTT. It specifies CASSLSLASEAFF.

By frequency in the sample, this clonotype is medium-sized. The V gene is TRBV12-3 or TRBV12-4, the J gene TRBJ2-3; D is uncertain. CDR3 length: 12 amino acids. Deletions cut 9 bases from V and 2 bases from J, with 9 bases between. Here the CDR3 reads CASRQDTDTQYF. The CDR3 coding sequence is TGTGCCAGTAGACAAGACACAGATACGCAGTATTTT.

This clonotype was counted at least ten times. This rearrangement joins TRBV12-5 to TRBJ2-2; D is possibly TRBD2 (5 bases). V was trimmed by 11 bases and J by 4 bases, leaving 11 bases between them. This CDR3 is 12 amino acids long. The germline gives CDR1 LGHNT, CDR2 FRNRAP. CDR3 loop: CAAGLRTGELFF. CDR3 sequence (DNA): TGTGCTGCCGGACTTCGCACCGGGGAGCTGTTTTTT.

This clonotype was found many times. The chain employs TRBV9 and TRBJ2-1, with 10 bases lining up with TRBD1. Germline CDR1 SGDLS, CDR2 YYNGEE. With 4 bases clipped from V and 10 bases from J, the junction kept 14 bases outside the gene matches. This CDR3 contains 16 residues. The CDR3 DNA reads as TGTGCCAGCAGCCCCCCGACGGGACAGGGGTGGTTGGAGCAGTTCTTC. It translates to CASSPPTGQGWLEQFF.

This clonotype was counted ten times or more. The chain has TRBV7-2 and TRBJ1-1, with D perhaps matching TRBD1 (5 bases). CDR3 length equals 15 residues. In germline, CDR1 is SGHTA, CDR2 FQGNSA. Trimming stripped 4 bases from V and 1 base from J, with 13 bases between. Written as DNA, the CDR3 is TGTGCCAGCAGCTCCTGGGGGAGTGGGAACACTGAAGCTTTCTTT. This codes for CASSSWGSGNTEAFF. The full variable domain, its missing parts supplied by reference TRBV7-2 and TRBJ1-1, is GAGVSQSPSNKVTEKGKDVELRCDPISGHTALYWYRQSLGQGLEFLIYFQGNSAPDKSGLPSDRFSAERTGGSVSTLTIQRTQQEDSAVYLCASSSWGSGNTEAFFGQGTRLTVV.

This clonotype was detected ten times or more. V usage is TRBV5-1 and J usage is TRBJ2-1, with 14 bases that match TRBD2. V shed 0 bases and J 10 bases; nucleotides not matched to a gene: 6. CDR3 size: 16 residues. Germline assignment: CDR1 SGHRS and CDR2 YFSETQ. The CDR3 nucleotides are TGCGCCAGCAGCTTGGCGACTAGCGGGGGGGGCGAAGAGCAGTTCTTC. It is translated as CASSLATSGGGEEQFF.

The CDR3 spells CARRQGMNTEAFF. CDR3 DNA: TGTGCCAGACGACAGGGTATGAACACTGAAGCTTTCTTT. The chain employs TRBV6-5 and TRBJ1-1; 7 bases map to TRBD1. CDR3 length equals 13 residues. With V trimmed by 9 bases and J by 0 bases, 4 bases remained unmatched. Germline V gene lookup returns CDR1 MNHEY and CDR2 SVGAGI.

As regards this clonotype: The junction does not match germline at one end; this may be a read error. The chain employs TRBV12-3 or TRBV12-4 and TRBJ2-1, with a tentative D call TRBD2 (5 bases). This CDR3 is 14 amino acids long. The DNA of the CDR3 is TGTGTCAGCAGCGGCGGAGTCGTCTGGAATGAGCAATTCTTC. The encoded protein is CVSSGGVVWNEQFF.

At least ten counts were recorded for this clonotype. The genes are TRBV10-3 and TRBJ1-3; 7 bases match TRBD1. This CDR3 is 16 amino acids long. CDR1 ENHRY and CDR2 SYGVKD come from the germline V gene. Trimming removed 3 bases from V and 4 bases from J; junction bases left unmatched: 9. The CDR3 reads CAISDQKGAEGNTIYF. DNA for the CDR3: TGTGCCATCAGTGACCAGAAGGGGGCTGAAGGAAACACCATATATTTT.

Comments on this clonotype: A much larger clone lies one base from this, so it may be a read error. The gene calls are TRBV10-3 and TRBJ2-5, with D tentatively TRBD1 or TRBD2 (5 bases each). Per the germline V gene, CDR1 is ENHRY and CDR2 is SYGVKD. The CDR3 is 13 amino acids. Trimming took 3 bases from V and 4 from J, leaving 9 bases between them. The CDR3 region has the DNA TGTGCCATCAGTGACGAGGGGAGAGAGACCCAGTACTTC. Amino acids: CAISDEGRETQYF.

CDR3 nucleotide sequence: TGTGCCAACCGCCTTCAGCATACGCAGTATTTT. Amino acids: CANRLQHTQYF. V is TRBV6-5 and J is TRBJ2-3; D ambiguous. The CDR3 covers 11 residues. CDR1 MNHEY and CDR2 SVGAGI come from the germline V gene. Trimming took off 10 bases at V and 7 bases at J, with 12 bases between the two ends.

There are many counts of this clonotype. The CDR3 reads CASSPLGIGVPEAFF. The CDR3 DNA follows: TGTGCCAGCAGTCCGTTGGGCATAGGGGTCCCGGAAGCTTTCTTT. The chain combines TRBV27 with TRBJ1-1; possible D gene TRBD1, 5 bases. Trimming cost V 5 bases and J 8 bases, with 21 bases left between them. This CDR3 is 15 amino acids long. Germline V lookup: CDR1 MNHEY, CDR2 SMNVEV (reference sequence).

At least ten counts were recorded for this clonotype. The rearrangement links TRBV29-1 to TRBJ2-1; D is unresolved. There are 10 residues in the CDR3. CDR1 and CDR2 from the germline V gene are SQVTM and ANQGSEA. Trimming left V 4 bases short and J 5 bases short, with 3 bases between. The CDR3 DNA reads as TGCAGCGTTGGGCACAATGAGCAGTTCTTC. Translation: CSVGHNEQFF.